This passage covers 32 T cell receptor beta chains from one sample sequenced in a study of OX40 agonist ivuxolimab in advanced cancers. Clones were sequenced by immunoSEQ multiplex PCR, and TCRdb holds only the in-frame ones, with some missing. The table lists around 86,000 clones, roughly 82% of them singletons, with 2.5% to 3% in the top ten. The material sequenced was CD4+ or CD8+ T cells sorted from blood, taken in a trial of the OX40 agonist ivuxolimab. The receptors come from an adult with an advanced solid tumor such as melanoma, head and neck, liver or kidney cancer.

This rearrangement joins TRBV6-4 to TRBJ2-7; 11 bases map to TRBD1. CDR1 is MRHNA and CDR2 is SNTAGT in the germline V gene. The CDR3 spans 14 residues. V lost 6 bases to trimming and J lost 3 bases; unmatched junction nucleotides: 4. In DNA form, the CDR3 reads TGTGCCAGCAGGGGGGGACAGGGGGTCTACGAGCAGTACTTC. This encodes CASRGGQGVYEQYF.

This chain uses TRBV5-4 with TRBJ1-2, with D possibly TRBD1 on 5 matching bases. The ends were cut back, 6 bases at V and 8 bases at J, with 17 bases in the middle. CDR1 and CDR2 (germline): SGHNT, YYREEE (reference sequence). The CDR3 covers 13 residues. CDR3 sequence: CASTQGGSFGYTF. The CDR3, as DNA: TGTGCCAGCACTCAGGGTGGAAGTTTCGGCTACACCTTC.

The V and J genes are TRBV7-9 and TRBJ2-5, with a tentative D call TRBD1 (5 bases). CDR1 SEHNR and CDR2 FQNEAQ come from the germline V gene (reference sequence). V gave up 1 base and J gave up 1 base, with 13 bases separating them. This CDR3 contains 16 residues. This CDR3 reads CASSLVQGRRQETQYF. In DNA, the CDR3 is TGTGCCAGCAGCTTAGTCCAGGGAAGGCGCCAAGAGACCCAGTACTTC.

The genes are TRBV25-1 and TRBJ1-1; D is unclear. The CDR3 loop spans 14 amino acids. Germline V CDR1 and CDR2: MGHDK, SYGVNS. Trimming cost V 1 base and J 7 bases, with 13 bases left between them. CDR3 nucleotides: TGTGCCAGCAGTGAATCCCACCAGCACGTTGAAGCTTTCTTT. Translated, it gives CASSESHQHVEAFF.

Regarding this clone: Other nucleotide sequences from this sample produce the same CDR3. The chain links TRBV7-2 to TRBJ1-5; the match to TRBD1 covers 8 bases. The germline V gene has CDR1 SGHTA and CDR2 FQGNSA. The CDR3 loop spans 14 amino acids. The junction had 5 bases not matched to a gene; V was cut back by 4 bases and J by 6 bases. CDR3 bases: TGTGCCAGCAGCTCCCGACAGGGGAGTCAGCCCCAGCATTTT. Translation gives CASSSRQGSQPQHF.

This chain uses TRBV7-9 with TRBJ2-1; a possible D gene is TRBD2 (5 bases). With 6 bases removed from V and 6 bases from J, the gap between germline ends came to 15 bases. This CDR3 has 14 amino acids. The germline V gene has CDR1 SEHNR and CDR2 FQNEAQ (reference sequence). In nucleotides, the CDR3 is TGTGCCAGCAGGGCAGGAGGTTCGTTCAATGAGCAGTTCTTC. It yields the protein CASRAGGSFNEQFF.

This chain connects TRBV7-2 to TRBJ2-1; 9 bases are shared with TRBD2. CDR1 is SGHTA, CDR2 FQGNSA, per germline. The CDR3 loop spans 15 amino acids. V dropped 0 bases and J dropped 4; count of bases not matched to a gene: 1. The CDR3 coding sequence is TGTGCCAGCAGCTTAGCGCGGGGGGGGTACAATGAGCAGTTCTTC. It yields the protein CASSLARGGYNEQFF.

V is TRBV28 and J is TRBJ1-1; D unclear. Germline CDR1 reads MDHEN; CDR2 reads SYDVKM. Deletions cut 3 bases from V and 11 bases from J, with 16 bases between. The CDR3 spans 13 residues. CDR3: CASSFSRVGTAFF. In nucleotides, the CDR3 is TGTGCCAGCAGTTTCTCCCGAGTCGGCACCGCTTTCTTT.

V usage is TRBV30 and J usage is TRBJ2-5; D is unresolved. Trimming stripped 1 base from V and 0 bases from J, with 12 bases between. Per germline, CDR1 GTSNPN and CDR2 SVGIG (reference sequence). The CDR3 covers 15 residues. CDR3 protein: CAWSAPRTDQETQYF. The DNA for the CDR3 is TGTGCCTGGAGTGCTCCCAGGACGGACCAAGAGACCCAGTACTTC.

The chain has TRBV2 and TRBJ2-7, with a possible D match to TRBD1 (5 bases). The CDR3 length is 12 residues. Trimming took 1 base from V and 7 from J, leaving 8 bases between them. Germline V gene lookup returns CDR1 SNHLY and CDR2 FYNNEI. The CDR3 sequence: CASSEVGREQYF. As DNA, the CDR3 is TGTGCCAGCAGTGAAGTGGGGCGGGAGCAGTACTTC.

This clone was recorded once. The CDR3 loop reads CASSQYEGGSNTGELFF. The CDR3 DNA is TGTGCCAGCAGCCAATATGAGGGGGGCTCGAACACCGGGGAGCTGTTTTTT. The chain is built from TRBV4-2 and TRBJ2-2; D might be TRBD1 or TRBD2, each matching 6 bases. The length of the CDR3 is 17 residues. Between the trimmed V and J ends, which lost 2 bases and 0 bases, there was a span of 13 bases. Looked up from germline, CDR1 is LGHNA and CDR2 is YNFKEQ.

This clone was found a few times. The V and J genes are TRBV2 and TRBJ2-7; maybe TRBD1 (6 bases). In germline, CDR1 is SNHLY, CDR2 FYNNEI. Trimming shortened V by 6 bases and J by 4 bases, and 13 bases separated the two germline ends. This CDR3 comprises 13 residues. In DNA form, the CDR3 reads TGTGCCAGCAGGACACAGGGAAGATACGAGCAGTACGTC. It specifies CASRTQGRYEQYV.

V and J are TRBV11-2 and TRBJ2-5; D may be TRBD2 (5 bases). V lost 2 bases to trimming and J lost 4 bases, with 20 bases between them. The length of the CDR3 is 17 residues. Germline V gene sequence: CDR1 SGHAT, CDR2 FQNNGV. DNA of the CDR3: TGTGCCAGCAGCTTATGGGGTGAAGTTTTAAGCGGAGAGACCCAGTACTTC. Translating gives CASSLWGEVLSGETQYF.

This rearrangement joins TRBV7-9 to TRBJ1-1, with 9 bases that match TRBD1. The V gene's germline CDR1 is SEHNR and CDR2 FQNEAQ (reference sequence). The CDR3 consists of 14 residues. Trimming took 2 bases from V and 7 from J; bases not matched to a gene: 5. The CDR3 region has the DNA TGTGCCAGCAGCTTAACCGGACAGGGGAGTGAAGCTTTCTTT. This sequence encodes CASSLTGQGSEAFF.

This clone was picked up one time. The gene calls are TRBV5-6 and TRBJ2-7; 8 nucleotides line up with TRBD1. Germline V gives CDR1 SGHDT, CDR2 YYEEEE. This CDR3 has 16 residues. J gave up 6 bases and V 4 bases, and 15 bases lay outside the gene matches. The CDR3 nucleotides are TGTGCCAGCAGCCCCCGGACAGGGACCGTAGGTGCCGAGCAGTACTTC. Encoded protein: CASSPRTGTVGAEQYF.

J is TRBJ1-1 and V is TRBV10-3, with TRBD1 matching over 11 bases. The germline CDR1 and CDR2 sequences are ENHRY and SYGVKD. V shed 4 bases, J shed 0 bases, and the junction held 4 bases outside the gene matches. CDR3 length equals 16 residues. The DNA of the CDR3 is TGTGCCATCAGTGCCCGGACAGGGGGCATGAACACTGAAGCTTTCTTT. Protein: CAISARTGGMNTEAFF.

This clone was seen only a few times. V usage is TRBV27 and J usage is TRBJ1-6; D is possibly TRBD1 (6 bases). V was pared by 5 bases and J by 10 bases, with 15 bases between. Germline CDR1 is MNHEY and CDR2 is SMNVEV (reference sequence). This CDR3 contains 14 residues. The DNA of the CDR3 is TGTGCCAGCAGTGCGGGGGGCAAGCTGTCACCCCTCCACTTT. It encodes CASSAGGKLSPLHF.

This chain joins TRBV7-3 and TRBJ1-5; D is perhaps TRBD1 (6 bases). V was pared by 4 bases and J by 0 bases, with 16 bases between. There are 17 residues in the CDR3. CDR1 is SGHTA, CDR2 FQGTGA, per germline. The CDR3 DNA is TGTGCCAGCAGCTCCCCCGGACAGCCGAATAGCAATCAGCCCCAGCATTTT. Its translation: CASSSPGQPNSNQPQHF.

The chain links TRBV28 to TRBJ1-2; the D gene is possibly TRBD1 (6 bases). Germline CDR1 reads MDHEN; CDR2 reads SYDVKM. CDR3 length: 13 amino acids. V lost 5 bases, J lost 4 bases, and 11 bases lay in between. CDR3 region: CASSNRDGYGYTF. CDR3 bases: TGTGCCAGCAGTAACAGGGACGGCTATGGCTACACCTTC.

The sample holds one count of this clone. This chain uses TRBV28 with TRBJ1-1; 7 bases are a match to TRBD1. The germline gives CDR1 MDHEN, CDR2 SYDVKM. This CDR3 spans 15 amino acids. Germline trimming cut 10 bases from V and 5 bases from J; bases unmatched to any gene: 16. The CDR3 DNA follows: TGTGCCATCCGAGGACAGGTAAATTGGAGGACTGAAGCTTTCTTT. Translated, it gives CAIRGQVNWRTEAFF. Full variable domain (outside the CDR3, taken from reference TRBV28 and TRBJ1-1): DVKVTQSSRYLVKRTGEKVFLECVQDMDHENMFWYRQDPGLGLRLIYFSYDVKMKEKGDIPEGYSVSREKKERFSLILESASTNQTSMYLCAIRGQVNWRTEAFFGQGTRLTVV.

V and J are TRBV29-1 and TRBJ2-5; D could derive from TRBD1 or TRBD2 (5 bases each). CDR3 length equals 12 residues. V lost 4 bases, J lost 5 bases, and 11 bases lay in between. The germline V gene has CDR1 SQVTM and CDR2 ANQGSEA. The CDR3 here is CSVGGLRETQYF. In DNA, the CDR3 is TGCAGCGTTGGGGGGTTGCGGGAGACCCAGTACTTC. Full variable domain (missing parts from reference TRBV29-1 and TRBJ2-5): SAVISQKPSRDICQRGTSLTIQCQVDSQVTMMFWYRQQPGQSLTLIATANQGSEATYESGFVIDKFPISRPNLTFSTLTVSNMSPEDSSIYLCSVGGLRETQYFGPGTRLLVL.

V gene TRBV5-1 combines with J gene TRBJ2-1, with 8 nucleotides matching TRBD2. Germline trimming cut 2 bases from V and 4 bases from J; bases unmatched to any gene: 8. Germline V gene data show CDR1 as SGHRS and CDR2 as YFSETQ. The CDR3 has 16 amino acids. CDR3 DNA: TGCGCCAGCAGCTTAACTAGCGGTACACTATACAATGAGCAGTTCTTC. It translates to CASSLTSGTLYNEQFF.

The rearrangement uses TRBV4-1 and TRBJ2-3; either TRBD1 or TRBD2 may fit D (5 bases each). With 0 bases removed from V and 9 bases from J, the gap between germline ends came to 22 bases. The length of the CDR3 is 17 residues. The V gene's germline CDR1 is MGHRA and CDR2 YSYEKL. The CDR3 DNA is TGCGCCAGCAGCCAAGATTCGGGGACGTCCGATACGAGAACGCAGTATTTT. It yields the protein CASSQDSGTSDTRTQYF.

CDR3 residues: CASSPPIQGAHGYTF. The CDR3 coding sequence is TGTGCCAGCAGCCCCCCCATACAGGGGGCCCATGGCTACACCTTC. The V and J genes are TRBV7-3 and TRBJ1-2; 9 bases are shared with TRBD1. Germline CDR1 and CDR2: SGHTA and FQGTGA. The junction had 10 bases not matched to a gene; V was cut back by 5 bases and J by 6 bases. This CDR3 has 15 amino acids.

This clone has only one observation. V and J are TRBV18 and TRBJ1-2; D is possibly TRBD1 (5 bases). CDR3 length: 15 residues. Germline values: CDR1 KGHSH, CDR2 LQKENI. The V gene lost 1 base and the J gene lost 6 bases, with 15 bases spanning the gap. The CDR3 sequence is CASSPLGERGDGYTF. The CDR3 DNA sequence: TGTGCCAGCTCACCACTCGGGGAACGGGGGGATGGCTACACCTTC.

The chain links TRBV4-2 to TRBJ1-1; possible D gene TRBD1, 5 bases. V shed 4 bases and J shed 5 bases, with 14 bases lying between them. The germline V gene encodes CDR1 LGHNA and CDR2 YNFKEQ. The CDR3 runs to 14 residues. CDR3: CASSPRPGWTEAFF. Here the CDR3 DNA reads TGTGCCAGCAGCCCCAGACCAGGGTGGACTGAAGCTTTCTTT.

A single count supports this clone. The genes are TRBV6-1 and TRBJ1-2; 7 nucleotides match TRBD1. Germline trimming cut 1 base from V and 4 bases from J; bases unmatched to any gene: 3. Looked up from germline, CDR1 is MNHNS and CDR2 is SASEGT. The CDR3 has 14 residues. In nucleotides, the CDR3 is TGTGCCAGCAGTGAAGGGGGACAGAGCTATGGCTACACCTTC. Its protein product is CASSEGGQSYGYTF.

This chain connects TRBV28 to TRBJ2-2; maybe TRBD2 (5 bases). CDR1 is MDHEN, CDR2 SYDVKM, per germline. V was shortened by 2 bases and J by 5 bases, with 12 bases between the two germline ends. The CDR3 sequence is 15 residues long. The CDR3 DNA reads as TGTGCCAGCAGTTTAGAATGGTCGGGGACCGGGGAGCTGTTTTTT. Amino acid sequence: CASSLEWSGTGELFF.

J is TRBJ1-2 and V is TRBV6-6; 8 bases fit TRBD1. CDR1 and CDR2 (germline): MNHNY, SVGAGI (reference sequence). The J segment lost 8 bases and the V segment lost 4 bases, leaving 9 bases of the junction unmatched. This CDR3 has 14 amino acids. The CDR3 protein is CASSSLQGARGYTF. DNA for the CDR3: TGTGCCAGCAGTTCCCTCCAGGGGGCGCGGGGCTACACCTTC.

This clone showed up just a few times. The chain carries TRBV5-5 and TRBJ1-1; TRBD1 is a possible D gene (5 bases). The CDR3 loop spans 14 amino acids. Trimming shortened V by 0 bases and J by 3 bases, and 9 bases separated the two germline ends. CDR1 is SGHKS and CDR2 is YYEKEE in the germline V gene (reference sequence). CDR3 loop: CASSLVGEDTEAFF. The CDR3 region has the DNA TGTGCCAGCAGCTTGGTAGGGGAGGACACTGAAGCTTTCTTT.

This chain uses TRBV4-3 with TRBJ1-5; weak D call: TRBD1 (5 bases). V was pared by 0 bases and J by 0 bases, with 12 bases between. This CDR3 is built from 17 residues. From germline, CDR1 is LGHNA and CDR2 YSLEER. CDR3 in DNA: TGCGCCAGCAGCCAAGAACGGTCGGGACTTAGCAATCAGCCCCAGCATTTT. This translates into CASSQERSGLSNQPQHF.

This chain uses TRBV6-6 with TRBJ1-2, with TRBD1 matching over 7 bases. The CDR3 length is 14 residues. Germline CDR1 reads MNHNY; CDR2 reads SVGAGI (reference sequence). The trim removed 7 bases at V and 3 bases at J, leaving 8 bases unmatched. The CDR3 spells CASIPQGTDYGYTF. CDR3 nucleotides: TGTGCCAGCATTCCACAGGGGACAGACTATGGCTACACCTTC.